This T cell receptor (beta chain) was retrieved from a study of blood T cells in healthy people across ages. Whole-study results and caveats: Naive T cell percentage strongly correlated with TCR beta diversity.

This clonotype was recorded many times. Its target is not known. It was with a sample-barcoded 5' primer and a J-beta primer mix that a second PCR of roughly 7 to 12 cycles was run. Every cDNA molecule carried a tag from a template-switch adaptor bearing 12 random nucleotides. TCRdb re-analysed the 5' RACE reads in MiXCR, keeping a single row per CDR3 protein. The sample lists under 800,000 distinct CDR3 sequences, roughly 41% occurring once. The CDR3 loop spans 14 amino acids. Germline V gene data show CDR1 as SQVTM and CDR2 as ANQGSEA. V was clipped by 0 bases and J by 2 bases, with 10 bases between them.

The receptor comes from a woman in her sixties in good health. Sample: blood. The genes are TRBV29-1 and TRBJ1-2; a possible D gene is TRBD1 (6 bases). Here the CDR3 DNA reads TGCAGCGTTGAAGATCGGGGGCGCAACTATGGCTACACCTTC. Translating gives CSVEDRGRNYGYTF.